These T cell receptor beta chains were read from a single sample in a study of cytomegalovirus exposure and HLA in healthy donors. TCRdb keeps only in-frame clones here, not all; method: immunoSEQ multiplex PCR. This sample has about 130,000 clones; around 90% occur once, and the top ten carry roughly 2%. Material for sequencing was PBMCs. These receptor sequences come from a young woman in good health and CMV-seronegative. Each CDR3 is given with its conserved first and last residue. The D gene is left open where the match is weak. The size entry is marked missing in some rows and otherwise reads once, few, many or a size class.

V gene	D gene	clone size	J gene	CDR3 protein	CDR3 DNA
TRBV19	-	-	TRBJ1-3	CASSVVPRAGNTIYF	TGTGCCAGTAGTGTGGTCCCTCGGGCTGGAAACACCATATATTTT
TRBV5-4	TRBD1	-	TRBJ1-2	CASSLETGTYGYTF	TGTGCCAGCAGCTTGGAGACAGGGACCTATGGCTACACCTTC
TRBV18	TRBD2	-	TRBJ2-1	CASSGTTRGEQFF	TGTGCCAGCTCAGGGACTACTAGGGGTGAGCAGTTCTTC
TRBV15	TRBD1	-	TRBJ1-2	CATSRDPGQGNGYTF	TGTGCCACCAGCAGAGATCCTGGACAGGGGAATGGCTACACCTTC
TRBV6-6	-	-	TRBJ1-2	CASSYPGSNYGYTF	TGTGCCAGCAGTTATCCCGGTTCTAACTATGGCTACACCTTC
TRBV10-2	TRBD2	-	TRBJ2-1	CASSSLGDYLPSEQFF	TGCGCCAGCAGTAGTCTGGGGGACTATTTACCTTCGGAGCAGTTCTTC
TRBV2	TRBD1	-	TRBJ2-7	CASIGSRTGIYEQYF	TGTGCCAGCATTGGAAGTAGGACAGGGATCTACGAGCAGTACTTC
TRBV19	-	-	TRBJ2-3	CASSTDTGTDTQYF	TGTGCCAGTAGTACGGACACCGGCACAGATACGCAGTATTTT
TRBV5-6	TRBD1	-	TRBJ1-2	CASRSGQGVGYTF	TGTGCCAGCAGGTCGGGACAGGGGGTAGGCTACACCTTC
TRBV19	TRBD1	-	TRBJ1-2	CASSWGDREPYGYTF	TGTGCCAGTAGCTGGGGCGACAGGGAACCCTATGGCTACACCTTC
TRBV4-1	TRBD2	-	TRBJ2-5	CASSQGGGVEETQYF	TGCGCCAGCAGCCAAGGCGGGGGGGTGGAAGAGACCCAGTACTTC
TRBV19	-	once	TRBJ2-1	CASSMASSSYNEQFF	TGTGCCAGTAGTATGGCTTCTAGCTCCTACAATGAGCAGTTCTTC
TRBV4-1	TRBD2	-	TRBJ2-2	CASSQALAGPNTGELFF	TGCGCCAGCAGCCAAGCACTAGCGGGTCCGAACACCGGGGAGCTGTTTTTT
TRBV4-1	-	-	TRBJ2-1	CASSQVSDNRNEQFF	TGCGCCAGCAGCCAAGTGAGTGACAACCGGAATGAGCAGTTCTTC
TRBV28	TRBD1	-	TRBJ2-1	CASSVRGSYNEQFF	TGTGCCTCCTCAGTCAGGGGGTCCTACAATGAGCAGTTCTTC
TRBV7-9	TRBD2	-	TRBJ2-1	CASSPTSGRVRDEQFF	TGTGCCAGCAGTCCGACTAGCGGGAGGGTTCGGGATGAGCAGTTCTTC
TRBV28	TRBD2	-	TRBJ2-1	CTSSLSMYSGFEQFF	TGTACCAGCAGTTTGAGCATGTATAGCGGGTTTGAGCAGTTCTTC
TRBV5-1	TRBD1	-	TRBJ2-1	CASSLGTGNNEQFF	TGCGCCAGCAGTCTTGGGACAGGGAATAATGAGCAGTTCTTC
TRBV11-3	-	once	TRBJ2-7	CASSQLQPYEQYF	TGTGCCAGCAGCCAGTTACAGCCCTACGAGCAGTACTTC
TRBV5-4	TRBD1	-	TRBJ1-2	CASSGGQGSDGYTF	TGTGCCAGCAGCGGTGGACAGGGTTCCGATGGCTACACCTTC
TRBV19	TRBD2	-	TRBJ2-7	CASRGTSGSLSSEQYF	TGTGCCAGTAGAGGGACTAGCGGGAGTCTCTCGTCCGAGCAGTACTTC
TRBV7-9	TRBD2	-	TRBJ2-7	CASSLADRGLAGDYEQYF	TGTGCCAGCAGCTTAGCGGACCGGGGACTAGCGGGGGACTACGAGCAGTACTTC
TRBV4-1	TRBD2	-	TRBJ2-5	CASSQEGRVQETQYF	TGCGCCAGCAGCCAAGAGGGGAGGGTACAAGAGACCCAGTACTTC
TRBV13	-	-	TRBJ2-3	CASSIGSTDTQYF	TGTGCCAGCAGTATCGGGAGCACAGATACGCAGTATTTT
TRBV5-6	TRBD2	-	TRBJ2-3	CASSSLSGGGYTDTQYF	TGTGCCAGCAGCTCCCTATCGGGGGGAGGGTACACAGATACGCAGTATTTT
TRBV7-3	TRBD2	-	TRBJ2-2	CASSRTSGSTGELFF	TGTGCCAGCAGCCGGACTAGCGGGAGTACCGGGGAGCTGTTTTTT
TRBV5-4	TRBD2	-	TRBJ2-5	CASSSGGGETQYF	TGTGCCAGCAGCTCGGGGGGGGGAGAGACCCAGTACTTC
TRBV10-3	TRBD2	-	TRBJ2-1	CAISAGTSDYNEQFF	TGTGCCATCAGCGCCGGGACTAGCGACTACAATGAGCAGTTCTTC
TRBV5-1	-	-	TRBJ1-1	CASSLGLGGYGTEAFF	TGCGCCAGCAGCTTGGGGCTAGGGGGTTACGGCACTGAAGCTTTCTTT
TRBV7-2	TRBD2	-	TRBJ2-2	CASSLAPSGTNTGELFF	TGTGCCAGCAGCTTAGCGCCTAGCGGGACGAACACCGGGGAGCTGTTTTTT
TRBV6-6	-	-	TRBJ2-3	CASSYNGLLTDTQYF	TGTGCCAGCAGTTATAACGGACTTCTCACAGATACGCAGTATTTT
TRBV27	-	once	TRBJ2-3	CASSVGLGEQYF	TGTGCCAGCAGCGTAGGACTGGGCGAGCAGTATTTT
TRBV27	-	-	TRBJ2-7	CASSLVVGYEQYF	TGTGCCAGCAGTTTAGTAGTTGGCTACGAGCAGTACTTC
TRBV4-1	TRBD2	-	TRBJ2-4	CASSRLAGAKNIQYF	TGCGCCAGCAGCCGACTAGCGGGAGCCAAAAACATTCAGTACTTC
TRBV5-1	-	-	TRBJ1-2	CASSLGGHMNYGYTF	TGCGCTAGCAGCTTGGGCGGACACATGAACTATGGCTACACCTTC
TRBV5-1	TRBD1	-	TRBJ2-7	CASRDAGTGDYEQYF	TGCGCCAGCAGGGACGCCGGGACAGGGGACTACGAGCAGTACTTC
TRBV7-9	TRBD2	-	TRBJ2-7	CASSLDPGLKYF	TGTGCCAGCAGCTTAGACCCGGGACTAAAGTACTTC
TRBV28	-	-	TRBJ1-3	CASKRHRNTIYF	TGTGCCAGCAAAAGACACAGAAACACCATATATTTT
TRBV5-1	-	-	TRBJ2-1	CASSLDGGRNEQFF	TGCGCCAGCAGCTTGGACGGAGGGCGGAATGAGCAGTTCTTC
TRBV6-6	-	-	TRBJ2-3	CASTHTDTQYF	TGTGCCAGCACCCACACAGATACGCAGTATTTT
TRBV5-6	TRBD2	-	TRBJ2-5	CASSRLREGGETQYF	TGTGCCAGCAGCCGTCTGAGGGAGGGTGGCGAGACCCAGTACTTC
TRBV6-5	TRBD1	-	TRBJ1-1	CASSYSTGGLTEAFF	TGTGCCAGCAGTTATTCGACAGGGGGTTTGACTGAAGCTTTCTTT